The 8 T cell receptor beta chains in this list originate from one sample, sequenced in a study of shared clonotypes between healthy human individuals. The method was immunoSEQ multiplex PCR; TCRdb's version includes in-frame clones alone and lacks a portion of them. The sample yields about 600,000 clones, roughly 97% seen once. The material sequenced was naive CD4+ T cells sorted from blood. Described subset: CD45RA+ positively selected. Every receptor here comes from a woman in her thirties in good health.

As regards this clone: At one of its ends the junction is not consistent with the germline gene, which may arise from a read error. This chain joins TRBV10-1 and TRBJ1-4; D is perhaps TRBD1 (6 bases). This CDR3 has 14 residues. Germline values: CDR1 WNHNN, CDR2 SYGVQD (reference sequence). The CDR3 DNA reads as TGCGCCACCAGTGGTGGGGGGCCGAATGAAAAACTGTTTTTT. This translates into CATSGGGPNEKLFF.

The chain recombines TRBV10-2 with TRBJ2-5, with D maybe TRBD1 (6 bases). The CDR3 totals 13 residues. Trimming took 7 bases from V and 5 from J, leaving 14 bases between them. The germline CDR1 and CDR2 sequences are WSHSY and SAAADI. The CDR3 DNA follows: TGCGCCAGCACCGCGACAGGCGGGGAGACCCAGTACTTC. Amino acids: CASTATGGETQYF.

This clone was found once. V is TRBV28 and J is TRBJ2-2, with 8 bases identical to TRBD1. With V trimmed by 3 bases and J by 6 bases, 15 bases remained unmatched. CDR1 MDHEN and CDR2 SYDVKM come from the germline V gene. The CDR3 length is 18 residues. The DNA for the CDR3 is TGTGCCAGCAGTTTTTTGACTAGTCAGGGGGCAGACTCCGGGGAGCTGTTTTTT. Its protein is CASSFLTSQGADSGELFF.

The CDR3 loop is CASRGSWETQYF. The CDR3 nucleotides read TGTGCCAGCAGGGGTAGCTGGGAGACCCAGTACTTC. The V gene is TRBV9, the J gene TRBJ2-5; no definite D call. Germline loops: CDR1 SGDLS, CDR2 YYNGEE. The CDR3 runs 12 residues. V lost 5 bases, J lost 5 bases, and 10 bases lay in between. Together with reference TRBV9 and TRBJ2-5, the CDR3 gives the full variable domain: DSGVTQTPKHLITATGQRVTLRCSPRSGDLSVYWYQQSLDQGLQFLIQYYNGEERAKGNILERFSAQQFPDLHSELNLSSLELGDSALYFCASRGSWETQYFGPGTRLLVL.

CDR3: CASSLEGAGVSYEQYF. The CDR3 DNA sequence: TGTGCCAGCAGCTTAGAGGGGGCGGGGGTCTCCTACGAGCAGTACTTC. The chain recombines TRBV11-2 with TRBJ2-7, with D perhaps TRBD2 (7 bases). Germline CDR1 is SGHAT and CDR2 is FQNNGV. Trimming cost V 0 bases and J 0 bases, with 12 bases left between them. The CDR3 has 16 residues. The variable domain in full, with the rest retrieved from reference TRBV11-2 and TRBJ2-7, is EAGVAQSPRYKIIEKRQSVAFWCNPISGHATLYWYQQILGQGPKLLIQFQNNGVVDDSQLPKDRFSAERLKGVDSTLKIQPAKLEDSAVYLCASSLEGAGVSYEQYFGPGTRLTVT.

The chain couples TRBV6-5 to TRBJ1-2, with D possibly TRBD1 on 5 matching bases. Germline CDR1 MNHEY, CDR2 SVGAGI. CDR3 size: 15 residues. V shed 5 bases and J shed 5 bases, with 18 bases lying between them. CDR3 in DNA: TGTGCCAGCAGTAACCCCGGGGCGGTATGGTATGGCTACACCTTC. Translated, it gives CASSNPGAVWYGYTF.

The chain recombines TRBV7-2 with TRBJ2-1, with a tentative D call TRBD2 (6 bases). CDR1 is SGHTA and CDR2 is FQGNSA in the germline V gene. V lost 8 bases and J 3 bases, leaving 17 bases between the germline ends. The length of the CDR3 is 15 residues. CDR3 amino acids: CASAIGSRLYNEQFF. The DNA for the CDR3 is TGTGCCAGCGCGATCGGGAGTAGGCTCTACAATGAGCAGTTCTTC.

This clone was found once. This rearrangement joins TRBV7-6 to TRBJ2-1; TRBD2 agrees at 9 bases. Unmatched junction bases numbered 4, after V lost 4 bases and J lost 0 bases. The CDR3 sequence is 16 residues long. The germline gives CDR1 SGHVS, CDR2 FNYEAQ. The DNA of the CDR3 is TGTGCCAGCAGCTCGACTAGCGGCATCTCCTACAATGAGCAGTTCTTC. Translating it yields CASSSTSGISYNEQFF.